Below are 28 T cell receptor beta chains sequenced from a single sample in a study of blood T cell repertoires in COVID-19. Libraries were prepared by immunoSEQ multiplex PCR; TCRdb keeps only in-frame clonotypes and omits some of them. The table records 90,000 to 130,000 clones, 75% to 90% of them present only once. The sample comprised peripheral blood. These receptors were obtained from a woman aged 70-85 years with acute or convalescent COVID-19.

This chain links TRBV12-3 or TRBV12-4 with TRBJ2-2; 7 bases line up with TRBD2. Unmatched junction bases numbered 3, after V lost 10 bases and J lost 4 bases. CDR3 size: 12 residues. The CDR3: CATGRSTGELFF. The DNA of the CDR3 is TGTGCCACCGGGAGGTCCACCGGGGAGCTGTTTTTT.

Here the CDR3 DNA reads TGTGCCAGTAGTCGCCGGACAGGGGGCAATACCGGGGAGCTGTTTTTT. Amino acids: CASSRRTGGNTGELFF. The chain combines TRBV19 with TRBJ2-2; 11 bases align to TRBD1. V shed 5 bases, J shed 5 bases, and the junction held 7 bases outside the gene matches. The CDR3 length is 16 residues. The germline V gene encodes CDR1 LNHDA and CDR2 SQIVND (reference sequence).

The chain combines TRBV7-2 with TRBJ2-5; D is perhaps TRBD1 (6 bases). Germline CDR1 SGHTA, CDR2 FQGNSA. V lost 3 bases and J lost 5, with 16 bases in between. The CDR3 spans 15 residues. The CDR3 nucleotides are TGTGCCAGCAGCTTCCAGACAGGAATTGTGGAGACCCAGTACTTC. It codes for CASSFQTGIVETQYF.

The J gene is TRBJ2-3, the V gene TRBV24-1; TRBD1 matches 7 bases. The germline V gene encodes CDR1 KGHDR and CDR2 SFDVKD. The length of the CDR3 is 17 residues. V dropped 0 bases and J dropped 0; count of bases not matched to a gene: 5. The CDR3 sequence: CATSDLVSGGSTDTQYF. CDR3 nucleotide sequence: TGTGCCACCAGTGATTTGGTCTCAGGGGGAAGCACAGATACGCAGTATTTT.

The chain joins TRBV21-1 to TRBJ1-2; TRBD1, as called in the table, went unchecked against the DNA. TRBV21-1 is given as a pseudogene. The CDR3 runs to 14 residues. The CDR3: CASRVIQGSYGYTF. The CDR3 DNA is TGTGCCAGCAGGGTGATACAGGGTTCCTATGGCTACACCTTC.

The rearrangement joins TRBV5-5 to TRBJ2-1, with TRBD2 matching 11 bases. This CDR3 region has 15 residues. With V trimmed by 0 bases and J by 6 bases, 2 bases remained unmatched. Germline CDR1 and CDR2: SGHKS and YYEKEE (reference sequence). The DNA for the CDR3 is TGTGCCAGCAGCTTGGTAGCGGGGGGGCGCAATGAGCAGTTCTTC. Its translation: CASSLVAGGRNEQFF.

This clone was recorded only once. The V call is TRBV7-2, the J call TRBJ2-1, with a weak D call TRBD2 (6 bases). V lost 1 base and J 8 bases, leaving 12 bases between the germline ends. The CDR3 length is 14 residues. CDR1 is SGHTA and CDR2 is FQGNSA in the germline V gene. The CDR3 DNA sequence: TGTGCCAGCAGCTTAGTAGGGCGGGGAGATGAGCAGTTCTTC. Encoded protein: CASSLVGRGDEQFF.

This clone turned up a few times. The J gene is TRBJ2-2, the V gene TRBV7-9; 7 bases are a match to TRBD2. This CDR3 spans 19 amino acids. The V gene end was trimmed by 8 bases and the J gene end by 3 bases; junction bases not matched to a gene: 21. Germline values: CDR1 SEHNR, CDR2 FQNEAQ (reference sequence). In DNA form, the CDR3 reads TGTGCCAGCTCGACTTGGGAGGGACTGGGCGGGAGACACACCGGGGAGCTGTTTTTT. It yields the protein CASSTWEGLGGRHTGELFF. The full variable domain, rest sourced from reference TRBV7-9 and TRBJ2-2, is DTGVSQNPRHKITKRGQNVTFRCDPISEHNRLYWYRQTLGQGPEFLTYFQNEAQLEKSRLLSDRFSAERPKGSFSTLEIQRTEQGDSAMYLCASSTWEGLGGRHTGELFFGEGSRLTVL.

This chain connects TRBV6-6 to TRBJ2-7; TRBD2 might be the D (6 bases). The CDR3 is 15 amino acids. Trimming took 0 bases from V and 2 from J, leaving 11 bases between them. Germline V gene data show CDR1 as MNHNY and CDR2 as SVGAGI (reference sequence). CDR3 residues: CASSYSEGITYEQYF. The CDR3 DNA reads TGTGCCAGCAGTTACTCGGAGGGGATCACCTACGAGCAGTACTTC.

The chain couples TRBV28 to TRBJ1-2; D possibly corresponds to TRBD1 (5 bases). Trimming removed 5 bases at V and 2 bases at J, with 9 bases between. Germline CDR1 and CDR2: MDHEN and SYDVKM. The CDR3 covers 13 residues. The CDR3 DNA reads TGTGCCAGCAGTCCAACAGGAAACTATGGCTACACCTTC. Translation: CASSPTGNYGYTF.

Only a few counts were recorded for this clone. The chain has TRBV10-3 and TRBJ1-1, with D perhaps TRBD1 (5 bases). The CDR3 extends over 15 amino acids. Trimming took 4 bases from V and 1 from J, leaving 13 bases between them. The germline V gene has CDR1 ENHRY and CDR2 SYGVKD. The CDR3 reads CAISGSGGTNTEAFF. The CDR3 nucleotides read TGTGCCATCAGTGGATCGGGCGGGACGAACACTGAAGCTTTCTTT.

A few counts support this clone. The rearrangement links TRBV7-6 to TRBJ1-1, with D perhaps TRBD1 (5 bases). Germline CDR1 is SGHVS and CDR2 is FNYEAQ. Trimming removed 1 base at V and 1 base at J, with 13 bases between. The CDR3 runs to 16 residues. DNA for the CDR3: TGTGCCAGCAGCTTAGGCCCTGCCAGGGCGAACACTGAAGCTTTCTTT. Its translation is CASSLGPARANTEAFF.

The CDR3 coding sequence is TGTGCCAGCAGTTTATCAGGCCTAGCGGGAGCTAGTGAGCAGTTCTTC. Protein sequence: CASSLSGLAGASEQFF. The chain employs TRBV27 and TRBJ2-1; 10 nucleotides align to TRBD2. This CDR3 comprises 16 residues. Germline CDR1 MNHEY, CDR2 SMNVEV (reference sequence). V was clipped by 0 bases and J by 9 bases; unmatched bases: 8.

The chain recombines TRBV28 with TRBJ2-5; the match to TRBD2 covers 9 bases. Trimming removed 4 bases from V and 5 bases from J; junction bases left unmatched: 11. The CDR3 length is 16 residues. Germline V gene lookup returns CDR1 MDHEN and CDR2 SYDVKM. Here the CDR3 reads CASSSPGLAGEETQYF. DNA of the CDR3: TGTGCCAGCAGTTCCCCGGGGTTAGCGGGAGAGGAGACCCAGTACTTC.

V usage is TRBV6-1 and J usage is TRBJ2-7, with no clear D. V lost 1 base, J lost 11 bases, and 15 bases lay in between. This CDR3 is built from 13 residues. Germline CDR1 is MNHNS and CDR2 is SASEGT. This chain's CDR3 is CASSEGRENVKYF. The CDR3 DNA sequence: TGTGCCAGCAGTGAAGGGAGAGAGAACGTGAAGTACTTC.

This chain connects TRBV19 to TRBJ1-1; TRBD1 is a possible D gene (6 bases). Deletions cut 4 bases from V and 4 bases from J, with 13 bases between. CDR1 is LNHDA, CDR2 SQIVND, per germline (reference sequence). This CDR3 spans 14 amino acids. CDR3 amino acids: CASSTSRGTTEAFF. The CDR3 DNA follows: TGTGCCAGTAGTACGTCAAGGGGGACCACTGAAGCTTTCTTT. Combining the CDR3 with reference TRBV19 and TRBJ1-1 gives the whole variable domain DGGITQSPKYLFRKEGQNVTLSCEQNLNHDAMYWYRQDPGQGLRLIYYSQIVNDFQKGDIAEGYSVSREKKESFPLTVTSAQKNPTAFYLCASSTSRGTTEAFFGQGTRLTVV.

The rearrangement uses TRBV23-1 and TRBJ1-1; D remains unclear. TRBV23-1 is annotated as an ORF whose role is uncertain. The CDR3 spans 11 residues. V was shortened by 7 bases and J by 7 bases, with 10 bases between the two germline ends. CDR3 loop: CASTGPNEAFF. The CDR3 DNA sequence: TGCGCCAGCACGGGTCCGAATGAAGCTTTCTTT.

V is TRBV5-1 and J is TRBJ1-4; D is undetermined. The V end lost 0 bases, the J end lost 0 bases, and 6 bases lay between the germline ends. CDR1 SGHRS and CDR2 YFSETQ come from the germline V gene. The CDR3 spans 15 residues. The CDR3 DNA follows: TGCGCCAGCAGCTTGGACGAGGCAACTAATGAAAAACTGTTTTTT. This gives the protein CASSLDEATNEKLFF.

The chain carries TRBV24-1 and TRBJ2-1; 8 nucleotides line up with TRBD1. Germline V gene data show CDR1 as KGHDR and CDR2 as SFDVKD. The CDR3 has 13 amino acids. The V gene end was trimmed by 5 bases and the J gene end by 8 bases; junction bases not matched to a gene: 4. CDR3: CATSAPDRDEQFF. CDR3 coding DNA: TGTGCCACCAGTGCCCCGGACAGGGATGAGCAGTTCTTC.

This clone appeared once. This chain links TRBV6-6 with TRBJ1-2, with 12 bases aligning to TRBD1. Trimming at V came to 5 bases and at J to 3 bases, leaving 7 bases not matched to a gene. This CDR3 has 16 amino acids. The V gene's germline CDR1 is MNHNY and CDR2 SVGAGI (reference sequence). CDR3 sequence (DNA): TGTGCCAGCAGTCAAACCGGGACAGGGGGCTACTATGGCTACACCTTC. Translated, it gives CASSQTGTGGYYGYTF.

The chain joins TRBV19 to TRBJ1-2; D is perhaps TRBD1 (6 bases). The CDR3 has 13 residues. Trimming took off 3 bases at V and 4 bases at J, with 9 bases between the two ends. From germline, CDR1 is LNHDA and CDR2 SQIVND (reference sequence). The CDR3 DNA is TGTGCCAGTAGTATGGCGGGGGCCTATGGCTACACCTTC. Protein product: CASSMAGAYGYTF.

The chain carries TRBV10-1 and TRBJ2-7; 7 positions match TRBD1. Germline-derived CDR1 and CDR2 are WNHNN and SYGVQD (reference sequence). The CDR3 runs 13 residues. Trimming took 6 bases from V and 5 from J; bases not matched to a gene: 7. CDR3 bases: TGCGCCAGCAGCCCGACAGGGTTCCACGAGCAGTACTTC. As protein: CASSPTGFHEQYF.

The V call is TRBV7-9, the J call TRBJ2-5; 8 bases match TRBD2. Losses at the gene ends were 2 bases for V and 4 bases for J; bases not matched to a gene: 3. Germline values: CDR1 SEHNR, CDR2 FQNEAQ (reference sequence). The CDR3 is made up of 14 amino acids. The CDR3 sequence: CASSLLAGGETQYF. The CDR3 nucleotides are TGTGCCAGCAGCTTATTGGCGGGAGGAGAGACCCAGTACTTC.

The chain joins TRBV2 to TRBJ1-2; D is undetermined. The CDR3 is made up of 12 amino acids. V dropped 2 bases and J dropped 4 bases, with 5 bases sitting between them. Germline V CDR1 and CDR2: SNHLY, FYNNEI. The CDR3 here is CASSESAYGYTF. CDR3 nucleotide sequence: TGTGCCAGCAGTGAAAGCGCCTATGGCTACACCTTC.

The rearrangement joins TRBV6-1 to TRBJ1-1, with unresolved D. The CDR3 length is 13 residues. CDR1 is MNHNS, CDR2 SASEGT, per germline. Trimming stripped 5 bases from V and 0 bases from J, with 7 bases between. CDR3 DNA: TGTGCCAGCAGTTTACAGCTGAACACTGAAGCTTTCTTT. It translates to CASSLQLNTEAFF.

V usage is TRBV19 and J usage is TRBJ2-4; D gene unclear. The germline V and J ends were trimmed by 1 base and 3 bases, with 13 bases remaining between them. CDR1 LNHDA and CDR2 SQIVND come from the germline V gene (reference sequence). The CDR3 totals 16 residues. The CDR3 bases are TGTGCCAGTAGTATAGGGCCAGGAATGGGCAAAAACATTCAGTACTTC. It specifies CASSIGPGMGKNIQYF.

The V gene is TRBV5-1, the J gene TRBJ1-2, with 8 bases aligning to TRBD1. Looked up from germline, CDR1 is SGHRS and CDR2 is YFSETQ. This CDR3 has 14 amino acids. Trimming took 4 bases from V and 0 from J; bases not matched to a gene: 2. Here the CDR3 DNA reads TGCGCCAGCAGCCCGACAGGGGCTAACTATGGCTACACCTTC. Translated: CASSPTGANYGYTF.

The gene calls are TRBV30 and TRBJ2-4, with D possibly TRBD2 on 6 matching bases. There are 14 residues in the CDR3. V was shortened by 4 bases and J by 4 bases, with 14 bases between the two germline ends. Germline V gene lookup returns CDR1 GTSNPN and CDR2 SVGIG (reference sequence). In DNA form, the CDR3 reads TGTGCCTGGACCGTCGGGGGAGTAAAAAACATTCAGTACTTC. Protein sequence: CAWTVGGVKNIQYF.